This is a list of T cell receptor beta chains from one sample in a study of CD8 T cells in Susac syndrome. TCRdb fed the immunoSEQ multiplex PCR reads into MiXCR, producing one record per CDR3 protein. The data contain tens of thousands of distinct CDR3 sequences, 93% of them singletons. The specimen sequenced was CD8+ T cells from PBMCs. Every receptor here comes from a human donor in good health. CDR3s include the opening cysteine and the closing phenylalanine or tryptophan. A D gene is named only where the DNA matches it firmly. Expanded clones get a size class; other rows say once, few or many, or leave the size out.

TRBV9	TRBD2	TRBJ2-5	17	.	CASSVGALAGLQETQYF	TGTGCCAGCAGCGTAGGGGCCCTAGCGGGCCTCCAAGAGACCCAGTACTTC
TRBV19	.	TRBJ2-7	15	.	CASSMAAGLTYEQYF	TGTGCCAGTAGTATGGCGGCAGGACTTACCTACGAGCAGTACTTC
TRBV2	.	TRBJ2-3	12	.	CASSERDFVLYF	TGTGCCAGCAGTGAAAGGGATTTCGTGCTGTATTTT
TRBV7-9	.	TRBJ2-3	13	.	CASSADSTDTQYF	TGTGCCAGCAGCGCGGACAGCACAGATACGCAGTATTTT
TRBV27	TRBD1	TRBJ1-2	13	.	CASSPQGAGGYTF	TGTGCCAGCAGTCCCCAGGGGGCAGGAGGCTACACCTTC
TRBV7-9	.	TRBJ2-1	10	.	CASSFLLQFF	TGTGCCAGCAGCTTTCTTTTGCAGTTCTTC
TRBV24-1	TRBD2	TRBJ2-3	16	.	CATRGAGGPLTDTQYF	TGTGCCACCCGGGGAGCGGGAGGCCCCCTCACAGATACGCAGTATTTT
TRBV9	TRBD1	TRBJ2-2	15	few	CASSGGTGFTGELFF	TGTGCCAGCAGCGGCGGGACAGGGTTCACCGGGGAGCTGTTTTTT
TRBV27	.	TRBJ2-1	15	.	CASSYEQGSYNEQFF	TGTGCCAGCAGTTACGAGCAGGGATCCTACAATGAGCAGTTCTTC
TRBV27	TRBD2	TRBJ2-1	16	.	CASSPTSGNTYNEQFF	TGTGCCAGCAGTCCGACTAGCGGGAACACCTACAATGAGCAGTTCTTC
TRBV2	.	TRBJ1-3	15	.	CARKILRSSGNTIYF	TGTGCCAGAAAAATCCTTAGGAGCTCTGGAAACACCATATATTTT
TRBV6-7	TRBD1	TRBJ1-2	18	.	CASSYEENHRGQIHGYTF	TGTGCCAGCAGTTACGAGGAGAATCACAGGGGGCAAATCCATGGCTACACCTTC
TRBV3-1	.	TRBJ2-4	15	.	CASSPLWGAKNIQYF	TGTGCCAGCAGCCCACTCTGGGGGGCCAAAAACATTCAGTACTTC
TRBV13	TRBD1	TRBJ2-1	14	.	CASSWDRGNNEQFF	TGTGCCAGCAGCTGGGACAGGGGAAACAATGAGCAGTTCTTC
TRBV2	.	TRBJ1-2	15	once	CARGHQRIIDYGYTF	TGTGCCAGGGGACATCAGAGGATTATCGACTATGGCTACACCTTC
TRBV6-5	.	TRBJ2-1	15	.	CASSYGAVLRNGQFF	TGTGCCAGCAGTTATGGAGCGGTCCTGAGGAATGGGCAGTTCTTC
TRBV2	TRBD1	TRBJ1-5	14	.	CASSPDRGYQPQHF	TGTGCCAGCAGTCCTGACAGGGGTTATCAGCCCCAGCATTTT
TRBV10-3	TRBD2	TRBJ2-3	14	.	CAISELTSPYTQYF	TGTGCCATCAGTGAGCTGACTAGCCCCTATACGCAGTATTTT
TRBV30	.	TRBJ1-2	14	.	CARQLQETNYGYTF	TGTGCCCGCCAACTGCAGGAAACTAACTATGGCTACACCTTC
TRBV4-1	.	TRBJ2-5	15	.	CASSQEGGGQETQYF	TGCGCCAGCAGCCAAGAAGGAGGAGGACAAGAGACCCAGTACTTC
TRBV9	.	TRBJ2-1	15	.	CASSVGGGSYNEQFF	TGTGCCAGCAGCGTAGGCGGCGGGTCCTACAATGAGCAGTTCTTC
TRBV28	TRBD2	TRBJ2-5	17	once	CASTSIYGSGYQETQYF	TGTGCCAGCACTAGCATTTATGGTAGCGGGTACCAAGAGACCCAGTACTTC
TRBV27	.	TRBJ2-3	11	.	CASRDCRPQYF	TGTGCCAGCAGGGACTGTCGGCCGCAGTATTTT
TRBV20-1	TRBD2	TRBJ2-3	16	once	CSASQLGAGGPDTQYF	TGCAGTGCGAGCCAACTAGGAGCGGGAGGGCCGGATACGCAGTATTTT
TRBV19	.	TRBJ2-3	13	.	CASRASFTDTQYF	TGTGCCAGTAGGGCCTCTTTCACAGATACGCAGTATTTT
TRBV23-1	.	TRBJ1-5	16	once	CASSQSGGFSNQPQHF	TGCGCCAGCAGTCAATCGGGGGGGTTTAGCAATCAGCCCCAGCATTTT
TRBV29-1	.	TRBJ2-4	13	.	CSVIRTDKNIQYF	TGCAGCGTAATAAGGACGGATAAAAACATTCAGTACTTC
TRBV10-3	.	TRBJ2-7	15	.	CAISELGEPWDEQYF	TGTGCCATCAGTGAGTTGGGGGAGCCTTGGGACGAGCAGTACTTC
TRBV19	.	TRBJ2-7	16	.	CASSIGAGLFSYEQYF	TGTGCCAGTAGTATTGGGGCCGGCTTATTCTCCTACGAGCAGTACTTC
TRBV5-1	.	TRBJ2-7	14	.	CASSPSQGWYEQYF	TGCGCCAGCAGTCCCAGTCAAGGGTGGTACGAGCAGTACTTC
TRBV7-9	TRBD2	TRBJ2-5	17	.	CASSPGRTSGAEETQYF	TGTGCCAGCAGCCCGGGTAGGACTAGCGGGGCCGAAGAGACCCAGTACTTC
TRBV18	TRBD2	TRBJ2-5	17	.	CASSRSRLAGGQETQYF	TGTGCCAGCTCGCGTTCCCGACTAGCGGGAGGGCAAGAGACCCAGTACTTC
TRBV5-1	.	TRBJ2-7	14	.	CASSRGTRSYEQYF	TGCGCCAGCAGCCGGGGGACGCGGTCCTACGAGCAGTACTTC
TRBV6-1	.	TRBJ1-2	14	.	CASTDGPGGYGYTF	TGTGCCAGCACAGATGGGCCCGGGGGCTATGGCTACACCTTC
TRBV4-1	TRBD2	TRBJ2-3	13	.	CASRLAGDDTQYF	TGCGCCAGCAGACTAGCGGGAGACGATACGCAGTATTTT
TRBV28	TRBD2	TRBJ2-3	15	.	CASSGLAGDTDTQYF	TGTGCCAGCAGCGGGTTAGCGGGGGACACAGATACGCAGTATTTT
TRBV28	TRBD1	TRBJ2-7	14	.	CASSRPGGSYEQYF	TGTGCCAGCAGTCGGCCAGGGGGCTCCTACGAGCAGTACTTC
TRBV28	.	TRBJ2-4	12	.	CASSLQSRIQYF	TGTGCCAGCAGTTTGCAGTCTCGGATTCAGTACTTC
TRBV5-1	.	TRBJ2-1	16	.	CASSLALVSEINEQFF	TGCGCCAGCAGCTTGGCCCTAGTCTCCGAAATCAATGAGCAGTTCTTC
TRBV20-1	TRBD1	TRBJ2-5	13	.	CSARGRGLETQYF	TGCAGTGCTAGGGGTAGGGGGCTAGAGACCCAGTACTTC
TRBV3-1	TRBD1	TRBJ1-1	14	.	CASSQDGGQVEAFF	TGTGCCAGCAGCCAAGATGGGGGACAGGTCGAAGCTTTCTTT
TRBV29-1	TRBD1	TRBJ1-2	11	few	CSVPGQGGYTF	TGCAGCGTCCCTGGACAGGGGGGCTACACCTTC
TRBV29-1	TRBD1	TRBJ1-2	15	.	CSVEGAGIGIWGYTF	TGCAGCGTCGAGGGGGCAGGGATCGGTATTTGGGGCTACACCTTC
TRBV13	.	TRBJ2-7	14	.	CASSLGQATYEQYF	TGTGCCAGCAGCCTAGGGCAGGCCACCTACGAGCAGTACTTC
TRBV12-3/TRBV12-4	.	TRBJ1-2	13	.	CASSAGGFYGYTF	TGTGCCAGCAGCGCCGGAGGGTTCTATGGCTACACCTTC
TRBV28	.	TRBJ2-7	15	.	CASSPWPGAADEQYF	TGTGCCAGCAGTCCCTGGCCAGGGGCAGCGGACGAGCAGTACTTC
TRBV27	TRBD1	TRBJ1-2	14	.	CASSSGQGQYGYTF	TGTGCCAGCAGTAGCGGACAGGGCCAATATGGCTACACCTTC
TRBV27	TRBD1	TRBJ2-2	15	.	CASSPWTGYTGELFF	TGTGCCAGCAGTCCCTGGACAGGGTACACCGGGGAGCTGTTTTTT
TRBV27	.	TRBJ2-7	15	.	CASKWQDGRFYEQYF	TGTGCAAGTAAATGGCAGGACGGACGATTCTACGAGCAGTACTTC
TRBV29-1	TRBD1	TRBJ2-5	15	.	CSVPPTGESQETQYF	TGCAGCGTTCCTCCGACAGGGGAATCCCAAGAGACCCAGTACTTC
TRBV6-2/TRBV6-3	TRBD1	TRBJ2-7	14	few	CASTPTGQPYEQYF	TGTGCCAGCACCCCGACAGGGCAACCCTACGAGCAGTACTTC
TRBV15	.	TRBJ1-5	15	.	CATSDLRGGNQPQHF	TGTGCCACCAGCGATTTGCGGGGGGGCAATCAGCCCCAGCATTTT
TRBV19	.	TRBJ1-2	13	.	CASSPYDSSGYTF	TGTGCCAGTAGTCCCTACGACAGCTCCGGCTACACCTTC
TRBV7-6	TRBD1	TRBJ1-3	14	.	CASSNRDRGNTIYF	TGTGCCAGCAGCAACCGGGACAGGGGGAACACCATATATTTT
TRBV7-8	TRBD2	TRBJ2-7	13	.	CASSLGGGDEQYF	TGTGCCAGCAGCTTAGGGGGAGGGGATGAGCAGTACTTC